Below are 3 T cell receptor beta chains sequenced from a single sample in a study of OX40 agonist ivuxolimab in advanced cancers. Using immunoSEQ multiplex PCR, the repertoire was profiled, and TCRdb retains in-frame clones only, with some absent. Among about 55,000 clones listed, approximately 81% were seen once. The material was CD4+ or CD8+ T cells sorted from blood, obtained in a trial of the OX40 agonist ivuxolimab. The receptor source for this set is an adult with an advanced solid tumor such as melanoma, head and neck, liver or kidney cancer.

The chain joins TRBV5-1 to TRBJ2-5; no definite D call. Trimming took 5 bases from V and 3 from J, leaving 5 bases between them. This CDR3 is built from 11 residues. The germline CDR1 and CDR2 sequences are SGHRS and YFSETQ. DNA for the CDR3: TGCGCCAGCAGTCAAAAAGAGACCCAGTACTTC. Translation: CASSQKETQYF. Full variable domain (outside the CDR3, taken from reference TRBV5-1 and TRBJ2-5): KAGVTQTPRYLIKTRGQQVTLSCSPISGHRSVSWYQQTPGQGLQFLFEYFSETQRNKGNFPGRFSGRQFSNSRSEMNVSTLELGDSALYLCASSQKETQYFGPGTRLLVL.

The chain recombines TRBV25-1 with TRBJ2-7; TRBD1 matches at 9 bases. CDR1 is MGHDK and CDR2 is SYGVNS in the germline V gene. V lost 4 bases, J lost 13 bases, and 8 bases stayed unmatched. The length of the CDR3 is 12 residues. The CDR3 protein is CASSGGTGLRYF. DNA for the CDR3: TGTGCCAGCAGTGGAGGGACAGGGTTGCGCTACTTC.

In its sample, this clone ranks as medium-sized. The gene calls are TRBV29-1 and TRBJ1-1, with 9 bases fitting TRBD1. This CDR3 is built from 12 residues. Germline V gene data show CDR1 as SQVTM and CDR2 as ANQGSEA. Trimming took 7 bases from V and 9 from J; bases not matched to a gene: 9. In DNA, the CDR3 is TGCAGCGCCGGGACAGGGACACTTCAAGCTTTCTTT. Translation gives CSAGTGTLQAFF.